This T cell receptor (beta chain) was captured by sequencing in a study of T cells in Graves' hyperthyroidism and ophthalmopathy. Regarding the study as a whole: Blood also held most thyroid clonotypes expanded beyond 0.001. Ophthalmopathy could be told apart from stable hyperthyroidism with a 13 V-J model. Ophthalmopathy, as predicted by the model, came a median about six months after the prediction.

RNA transcripts yielded amplified TCR beta CDR3 regions. A first-round RT-PCR of the TCR CDR3 used the HTBI primer set. TCRdb independently ran MiXCR on the multiplex PCR reads; one entry per CDR3 protein. The sample holds over 650,000 distinct CDR3 sequences, just under 45% seen once. This CDR3 comprises 13 residues. The germline V gene has CDR1 MNHEY and CDR2 SVGAGI. Trimming pared 2 bases from V and 6 bases from J, leaving 10 bases between. This clonotype was seen ten or more times. Antigen specificity is unknown. Diagnoses used clinical symptoms, serum thyroxine and TRAb, thyroid ultrasound and orbital computed tomography.

Sequenced sample: peripheral blood or thyroid tissue (not recorded which). This clonotype was obtained from an adult man with Graves' disease, either hyperthyroidism or ophthalmopathy (not recorded which). V usage is TRBV6-5 and J usage is TRBJ1-2; no firm D call. In nucleotides, the CDR3 is TGTGCCAGCAGTTACGGTCAGCAGGATGGCTACACCTTC. It yields the protein CASSYGQQDGYTF.